The following is a T cell receptor beta chain sequence with its context. Its specificity is not known. The donors were in the roughly 110-subject validation cohort; that cohort was separate from the roughly 700-subject first cohort. TCRdb's table, derived via immunoSEQ multiplex PCR, lists solely in-frame clones and lacks some. This repertoire shows under 150,000 clones, about 83% found once; its top ten account for more than 1.4%. This record comes from a study of cytomegalovirus exposure and HLA in healthy donors. Study context: The same platform was used for the 120 validation repertoires and the approximately 670 first-cohort repertoires, a later analysis reported. Regarding the study as a whole: The authors listed around 150 TCR beta chains as cytomegalovirus-associated.

The CDR3 contains 14 residues. The V and J ends lost 0 bases and 2 bases respectively, with 5 bases between them. Per the germline V gene, CDR1 is PRHDT and CDR2 is FYEKMQ (reference sequence). The sequence derives from a woman aged 30 to 39 in good health and CMV-seronegative. The chain has TRBV13 and TRBJ1-5; D is unclear. The sequencing input was PBMCs. The CDR3 DNA follows: TGTGCCAGCAGCTTAGGATTCGGCAATCAGCCCCAGCATTTT. This codes for CASSLGFGNQPQHF. Together with reference TRBV13 and TRBJ1-5, the CDR3 gives the full variable domain: AAGVIQSPRHLIKEKRETATLKCYPIPRHDTVYWYQQGPGQDPQFLISFYEKMQSDKGSIPDRFSAQQFSDYHSELNMSSLELGDSALYFCASSLGFGNQPQHFGDGTRLSIL.